This T cell receptor (beta chain) was captured by sequencing in a study of T-cell memory formation after mild COVID-19 listed by TCRdb under 2021. For context, the study as a whole: Most TCR sequence clusters were specific to one of the two donors. In a couple of donors, T-cell clones that expanded and contracted after mild COVID-19 were followed by sequencing TCRalpha and TCRbeta repertoires longitudinally. The cohort was made up of two young adult volunteers, one female and one male, who were previously healthy.

There are a few counts of this clonotype. Its antigen is still unknown. The input lacks base qualities; no much larger clone sits a single base away. The CDR3 runs 13 amino acids, cysteine and phenylalanine included. Only the CDR3 DNA is retained, 39 bases long and in frame from the first base. The junction shows trimming of 4 bases on V and 5 bases on J, plus 9 bases between the germline ends. According to the germline V gene, CDR1 reads SGHTA and CDR2 reads FQGTGA. Study-wide findings and limitations: Some responding clones were detected in pre-infection memory, suggesting pre-existing cross-reactive memory T cells joined the SARS-CoV-2 response. Clones that contracted from day 15 to 85 showed balanced CD4/CD8 phenotypes, whereas a second wave of clones that expanded from day 15 to 37 leaned towards CD4+. SARS-CoV-2 specificity of the second-wave clones peaking on day 37 was not confirmed. Contracting CD4+ clones were found mainly in CM and EM memory subsets, while CD8+ clones were enriched in EMRA. Only two mild cases were covered in the study, and larger cohorts including severe cases with pre-infection samples were considered necessary.

Reads for this sample came from an Illumina NovaSeq 6000. cDNA libraries for TCRalpha and TCRbeta were prepared by 5'RACE using constant-segment primers, with sample barcodes and unique molecular identifiers added. Trizol reagent was used to extract RNA from every sample. Amplification of the libraries took two PCR steps, and the second step added a second sample barcode plus Illumina TruSeq adapters. The libraries were sequenced on an Illumina NovaSeq using 2 x 150 bp paired-end reads. Turning to the authors' computational methods: Demultiplexing of reads and collapsing into UMI-guided consensus sequences were performed with migec v1.2.7. Using mixcr v2.1.11, UMI consensuses were aligned to TRA and TRB V and J templates and then assembled into clonotypes. Clonotypes were classified as expanded or contracted when called significant by both edgeR and NoisET, with noise models trained on biological replicates. For edgeR calls, the thresholds were a false discovery rate-adjusted p below 0.01 and a log2 fold-change of 1. PCA with hierarchical clustering of max-normalized trajectories of the 1000 most abundant clonotypes was used as exploratory dynamics analysis. The CD4 or CD8 phenotype of responding clones was assigned using the separately sequenced CD4+ and CD8+ repertoires. The public reads were run again by TCRdb, first through fastp at Q25 and then through MiXCR, and only productive beta chains were kept. Every distinct CDR3 protein forms one entry, paired with its most common genes and DNA. TCRdb assigned the V and J calls; the authors' analysis was not used. Here the sample has over 350,000 distinct CDR3 sequences; less than 25% occur a single time. The ten largest clonotypes hold around 9% of the sample.

Ficoll-Paque density gradient centrifugation was used to isolate PBMCs. This TCR came from an adult woman who had mild COVID-19 (a few samples of this study predate the infection). The sample titles of this study are shuffled in the database, so cell type and time point are left out; the donor was told from shared clones. The sample comprised PBMCs or a T cell subset sorted from them (not recorded which). The chain links TRBV7-3 with TRBJ2-1; a weak D assignment points to TRBD2 (5 bases agree). The CDR3 has the sequence CASSYGLNNEQFF. The nucleotide sequence reads TGTGCCAGCAGCTACGGACTGAACAATGAGCAGTTCTTC.